The 28 T cell receptor beta chains below were found in one sample sequenced in a study of T cells in Graves' hyperthyroidism and ophthalmopathy. Regions amplified from RNA transcripts were the TCR beta CDR3 regions. HTBI primers were the set used in a first-round RT-PCR of the TCR CDR3. TCRdb re-analysed the multiplex PCR reads in MiXCR, keeping a single row per CDR3 protein. This sample has 540,000 or so distinct CDR3 sequences, with approximately 15% found just once. The sample consisted of blood. These receptors were obtained from a young woman with Graves' hyperthyroidism.

Points on this clonotype: One end of the junction varies from germline; a read error may be responsible. The chain uses TRBV2 and TRBJ2-3, with 10 bases fitting TRBD2. CDR1 and CDR2 from the germline V gene are SNHLY and FYNNEI. This CDR3 spans 20 amino acids. CDR3 coding DNA: TGCGCCAGCAGCCAAGAAGCGTACCTAAGACTAGCGGGTTTCACAGATACGCAGTATTTT. This codes for CASSQEAYLRLAGFTDTQYF.

There are a few counts of this clonotype. The chain joins TRBV20-1 to TRBJ2-4; 12 bases fit TRBD2. The CDR3 is 14 amino acids. Germline CDR1 is DFQATT and CDR2 is SNEGSKA (reference sequence). The junction had 1 base not matched to a gene; V was cut back by 7 bases and J by 0 bases. The DNA of the CDR3 is TGCAGTGGGGGACTAGCGGGAGCCAAAAACATTCAGTACTTC. It yields the protein CSGGLAGAKNIQYF.

A remark on this clonotype: A much larger clone is a single base away; this may be a read error. The chain joins TRBV12-3 or TRBV12-4 to TRBJ2-7; D may be TRBD1 (6 bases). The J call could be wrong; TRBJ2-1 is a better fit for the DNA end. The CDR3 loop spans 15 amino acids. CDR3 sequence (DNA): TGTGCCAGCAGTCCAGCGACAGGAAGCTCCTACGAGCAGTTCTTC. Translated: CASSPATGSSYEQFF.

V and J are TRBV6-1 and TRBJ2-7; no clear D. Germline assignment: CDR1 MNHNS and CDR2 SASEGT. Trimming took 2 bases from V and 2 from J, leaving 10 bases between them. The CDR3 length is 14 residues. As DNA, the CDR3 is TGTGCCAGCAGTGAACAAGGTCATACCTACGAGCAGTACTTC. Residues: CASSEQGHTYEQYF.

The chain uses TRBV24-1 and TRBJ1-1, with TRBD1 matching over 9 bases. Germline V CDR1 and CDR2: KGHDR, SFDVKD. J lost 0 bases, V lost 7 bases, and 5 bases had no gene match. The CDR3 runs 15 residues. DNA for the CDR3: TGTGCCACCAGCGGACAGGGGCGAATGAACACTGAAGCTTTCTTT. It translates to CATSGQGRMNTEAFF.

The sample holds many counts of this clonotype. The gene calls are TRBV5-1 and TRBJ2-1; 9 bases fit TRBD2. The length of the CDR3 is 15 residues. The V and J ends lost 4 bases and 9 bases, in that order; junction bases with no gene match: 11. The germline V gene encodes CDR1 SGHRS and CDR2 YFSETQ. The CDR3 coding sequence is TGCGCCAGCAGCCAGGTTAGCGGGAGCTCAGGTGAGCAGTTCTTC. It encodes CASSQVSGSSGEQFF.

About this clonotype itself: One end of the junction does not line up with germline, which may come from a read error. The chain couples TRBV11-3 to TRBJ2-1; the match to TRBD2 covers 10 bases. CDR1 and CDR2 from the germline V gene are SGHNT and YENEEA. This CDR3 comprises 15 residues. The CDR3 here is CAGSVTSGPYNEQFF. Written as DNA, the CDR3 is TGCGCCGGCAGCGTGACTAGCGGGCCCTACAATGAGCAGTTCTTC.

The sample holds many counts of this clonotype. This chain connects TRBV7-9 to TRBJ2-7; possibly TRBD1 for D (5 bases). The CDR3 runs 13 residues. V was shortened by 5 bases and J by 3 bases, with 11 bases between the two germline ends. Germline CDR1 reads SEHNR; CDR2 reads FQNEAQ (reference sequence). The CDR3 DNA sequence: TGTGCCAGCAGCGCCGTGACAGACTACGAGCAGTACTTC. It specifies CASSAVTDYEQYF.

V is TRBV6-5 and J is TRBJ2-1, with 7 bases identical to TRBD2. Unmatched junction bases numbered 6, after V lost 0 bases and J lost 7 bases. This CDR3 contains 15 residues. CDR1 and CDR2 from the germline V gene are MNHEY and SVGAGI. CDR3 in DNA: TGTGCCAGCAGTTACTCGCAGGGAGGGGTGAATGAGCAGTTCTTC. This gives the protein CASSYSQGGVNEQFF.

This clonotype was detected many times. The V gene is TRBV6-6, the J gene TRBJ1-6, with 8 bases fitting TRBD1. The germline gives CDR1 MNHNY, CDR2 SVGAGI (reference sequence). CDR3 length: 15 amino acids. V was pared by 0 bases and J by 11 bases, with 6 bases of the junction left unmatched. The CDR3 spells CASSYSGQGGPPLHF. The CDR3 DNA is TGTGCCAGCAGTTACTCAGGACAGGGTGGGCCACCCCTCCACTTT.

This clonotype was recorded at least ten times. The chain has TRBV27 and TRBJ1-5, with 8 bases fitting TRBD1. The CDR3 has 16 residues. CDR1 is MNHEY, CDR2 SMNVEV, per germline (reference sequence). Trimming at V came to 6 bases and at J to 5 bases, leaving 12 bases not matched to a gene. CDR3 bases: TGTGCCAGCAGCCTTACTGGACAGGGTGCGGATCAGCCCCAGCATTTT. It specifies CASSLTGQGADQPQHF.

Worth noting for this clonotype: One end of the junction fails to match germline, which may point to a read error. This chain links TRBV5-6 with TRBJ2-1; possible D gene TRBD1, 6 bases. Germline values: CDR1 SGHDT, CDR2 YYEEEE. CDR3 size: 15 residues. CDR3 nucleotide sequence: TGTGCCAGCAGTTTGGGACATTCTCTTTACAATGAGCAGTTCTTC. Protein sequence: CASSLGHSLYNEQFF.

There are a few counts of this clonotype. This sequence joins TRBV14 and TRBJ1-2; a possible D gene is TRBD1 (5 bases). The CDR3 length is 15 residues. The ends were cut back, 2 bases at V and 8 bases at J, with 18 bases in the middle. CDR1 and CDR2 (germline): SGHDN, FVKESK. CDR3 DNA: TGTGCCAGCAGCCAATTCCAGGGCGTCTCTTCGGGCTACACCTTC. As protein: CASSQFQGVSSGYTF.

This clonotype was seen ten or more times. The J gene is TRBJ2-7, the V gene TRBV6-1, with 10 bases that match TRBD2. Germline CDR1 MNHNS, CDR2 SASEGT. V lost 4 bases to trimming and J lost 2 bases; unmatched junction nucleotides: 5. There are 15 residues in the CDR3. The CDR3 spells CASSGGTSVTYEQYF. CDR3 coding DNA: TGTGCCAGCAGTGGGGGGACTAGCGTAACCTACGAGCAGTACTTC.

In this sample, this clonotype turned up a few times. This chain uses TRBV11-2 with TRBJ2-5; D is ambiguous. The CDR3 runs to 11 residues. Trimming removed 2 bases at V and 8 bases at J, with 6 bases between. The germline gives CDR1 SGHAT, CDR2 FQNNGV. The CDR3 nucleotides are TGTGCCAGCAGCTTAAGTATAACCCAGTACTTC. The encoded protein is CASSLSITQYF.

This clonotype was detected once. A read error may explain this, as a much larger clone is one base away. The chain combines TRBV5-1 with TRBJ2-3, with 9 bases that match TRBD1. Germline V lookup: CDR1 SGHRS, CDR2 YFSETQ. The CDR3 runs 16 residues. The CDR3 loop reads CVSSTGQGTATDTQYF. For the CDR3, the DNA is TGCGTCAGCAGCACCGGACAGGGGACCGCCACAGATACGCAGTATTTT.

This clonotype has a single count. The V and J genes are TRBV4-1 and TRBJ2-1, with D possibly TRBD1 on 6 matching bases. This CDR3 has 14 amino acids. Trimming cost V 2 bases and J 9 bases, with 14 bases left between them. Germline V gives CDR1 MGHRA, CDR2 YSYEKL. CDR3 DNA: TGCGCCAGCAGCCAAAATTTTCCACAGGGTGAGCAGTTCTTC. It codes for CASSQNFPQGEQFF.

The chain uses TRBV7-9 and TRBJ2-1, with TRBD2 identical over 13 bases. The CDR3 totals 17 residues. Germline V gene lookup returns CDR1 SEHNR and CDR2 FQNEAQ (reference sequence). The V segment lost 4 bases and the J segment 9 bases; nucleotides outside the gene matches: 12. The CDR3 DNA follows: TGTGCCAGCAGCTCTACAATCGGGACTAGCGGGATCGGTGAGCAGTTCTTC. Residues: CASSSTIGTSGIGEQFF.

This clonotype showed up just a few times. The chain combines TRBV7-9 with TRBJ2-7; D remains ambiguous. From germline, CDR1 is SEHNR and CDR2 FQNEAQ (reference sequence). The CDR3 is 12 residues long. With 5 bases removed from V and 4 bases from J, the gap between germline ends came to 9 bases. The CDR3 nucleotides are TGTGCCAGCAGCATCCGAGCTTACGAGCAGTACTTC. Residues: CASSIRAYEQYF.

Regarding this clonotype: This could be a read error, since a much larger clone is one nucleotide away. The V gene is TRBV27, the J gene TRBJ2-5; D not certain. Trimming removed 11 bases from V and 0 bases from J, with 10 bases in between. CDR1 and CDR2 from the germline V gene are MNHEY and SMNVEV (reference sequence). The CDR3 is 12 amino acids. Here the CDR3 reads CAGGPDQETQYF. The CDR3 DNA follows: TGTGCCGGCGGTCCGGACCAAGAGACCCAGTACTTC.

The chain joins TRBV9 to TRBJ2-7, with 7 bases lining up with TRBD2. CDR3 size: 15 residues. The V and J ends lost 3 bases and 3 bases, in that order; junction bases with no gene match: 9. Germline CDR1 and CDR2: SGDLS and YYNGEE. The CDR3, as DNA: TGTGCCAGCAGCGCAAATACGGGGGGAGGCTACGAGCAGTACTTC. This gives the protein CASSANTGGGYEQYF.

This clonotype has ten or more counts. The V and J genes are TRBV2 and TRBJ2-6; D is ambiguous. Germline V gives CDR1 SNHLY, CDR2 FYNNEI. The CDR3 spans 13 residues. V was clipped by 4 bases and J by 0 bases, with 1 base between them. The CDR3 DNA follows: TGTGCCAGCAGTGGCTCTGGGGCCAACGTCCTGACTTTC. Translated: CASSGSGANVLTF.

This clonotype was observed a handful of times. This chain uses TRBV6-2 or TRBV6-3 with TRBJ2-7; TRBD2 matches 7 bases. The J segment lost 2 bases and the V segment lost 5 bases, leaving 3 bases of the junction unmatched. Germline values: CDR1 MNHEY, CDR2 SVGEGT. The CDR3 totals 13 residues. Here the CDR3 reads CASSRSGAYEQYF. For the CDR3, the DNA is TGTGCCAGCAGTCGAAGCGGGGCCTACGAGCAGTACTTC.

There are many counts of this clonotype. The V call is TRBV5-1, the J call TRBJ1-1; D gene ambiguous. The CDR3 spans 13 residues. The germline CDR1 and CDR2 sequences are SGHRS and YFSETQ. V was trimmed by 1 base and J by 1 base, leaving 5 bases between them. Written as DNA, the CDR3 is TGCGCCAGCAGCTTGTCGTGGAACACTGAAGCTTTCTTT. As protein: CASSLSWNTEAFF.

This clonotype was detected many times. V gene TRBV20-1 combines with J gene TRBJ1-6; TRBD1 matches 7 bases. V lost 7 bases, J lost 7 bases, and 10 bases stayed unmatched. Germline V gene sequence: CDR1 DFQATT, CDR2 SNEGSKA (reference sequence). CDR3 length: 14 residues. The CDR3 DNA sequence: TGCAGTGTTGAGACAGGGAGAACGAATTCACCCCTCCACTTT. Amino acid sequence: CSVETGRTNSPLHF.

This clonotype has ten or more counts. J is TRBJ1-5 and V is TRBV29-1; D is uncertain. The CDR3 loop spans 14 amino acids. Germline V gene sequence: CDR1 SQVTM, CDR2 ANQGSEA. Between the trimmed V and J ends, which lost 5 bases and 4 bases, there was a span of 15 bases. In DNA form, the CDR3 reads TGCAGCGTTAAGGACTCTACGGGAAATCAGCCCCAGCATTTT. The encoded protein is CSVKDSTGNQPQHF.

A few counts support this clonotype. The chain is built from TRBV7-2 and TRBJ2-7; 10 bases map to TRBD2. V was pared by 2 bases and J by 5 bases, with 6 bases of the junction left unmatched. Germline V lookup: CDR1 SGHTA, CDR2 FQGNSA. This CDR3 has 15 amino acids. This CDR3 is CASSLYPSGSNEQYF. The CDR3 nucleotides read TGTGCCAGCAGCTTATATCCTAGCGGGAGTAACGAGCAGTACTTC. Full variable domain (outside the CDR3, taken from reference TRBV7-2 and TRBJ2-7): GAGVSQSPSNKVTEKGKDVELRCDPISGHTALYWYRQSLGQGLEFLIYFQGNSAPDKSGLPSDRFSAERTGGSVSTLTIQRTQQEDSAVYLCASSLYPSGSNEQYFGPGTRLTVT.

This clonotype occurred a few times. The chain is built from TRBV29-1 and TRBJ2-4, with D maybe TRBD1 (5 bases). The CDR3 spans 13 residues. The germline V gene encodes CDR1 SQVTM and CDR2 ANQGSEA. Trimming shortened V by 3 bases and J by 5 bases, and 11 bases separated the two germline ends. CDR3 nucleotide sequence: TGCAGCGTTGACTCAGGGTTCGAAAACATTCAGTACTTC. Protein: CSVDSGFENIQYF.